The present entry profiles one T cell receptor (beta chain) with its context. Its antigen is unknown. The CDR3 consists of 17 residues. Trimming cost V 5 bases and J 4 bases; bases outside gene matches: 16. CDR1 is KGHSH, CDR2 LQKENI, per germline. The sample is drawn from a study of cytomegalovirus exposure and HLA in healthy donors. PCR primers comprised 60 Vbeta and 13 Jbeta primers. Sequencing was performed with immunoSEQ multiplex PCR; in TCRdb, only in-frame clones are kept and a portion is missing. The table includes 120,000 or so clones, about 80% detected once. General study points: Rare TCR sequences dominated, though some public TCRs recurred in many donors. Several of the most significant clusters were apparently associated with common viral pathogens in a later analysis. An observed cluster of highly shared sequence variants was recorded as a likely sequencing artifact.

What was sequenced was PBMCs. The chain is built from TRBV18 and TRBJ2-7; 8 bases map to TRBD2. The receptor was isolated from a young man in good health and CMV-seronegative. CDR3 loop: CASSSSTGSGSLYEQYF. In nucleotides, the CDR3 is TGTGCCAGCTCATCCTCCACAGGGAGCGGGAGTTTGTACGAGCAGTACTTC.